One and the same sample provided the 8 T cell receptor beta chains below, sequenced in a study of T cells in Graves' hyperthyroidism and ophthalmopathy. Amplified TCR beta CDR3 regions derived from RNA transcripts. An initial round of RT-PCR targeting the TCR CDR3 relied on the HTBI primer set. TCRdb reprocessed the multiplex PCR reads via MiXCR and lists one record per CDR3 protein. The table records 600,000 to 900,000 distinct CDR3 sequences, 16% of them present only once. Sequencing input: blood. The receptors here all came from a man aged 18 to 29 with Graves' hyperthyroidism.

A few counts support this clonotype. This may be a read error: a much more frequent sequence differs by one nucleotide. This chain links TRBV7-9 with TRBJ2-1, with D unclear. Per germline, CDR1 SEHNR and CDR2 FQNEAQ (reference sequence). Trimming pared 7 bases from V and 5 bases from J, leaving 3 bases between. The CDR3 runs to 10 residues. The CDR3 is CASTNNEQFF. The DNA for the CDR3 is TGTGCCAGCACCAACAATGAGCAGTTCTTC.

The chain joins TRBV6-5 to TRBJ2-4, with 8 bases fitting TRBD1. The V gene end was trimmed by 2 bases and the J gene end by 6 bases; junction bases not matched to a gene: 0. The CDR3 extends over 13 amino acids. Germline CDR1 reads MNHEY; CDR2 reads SVGAGI. In DNA form, the CDR3 reads TGTGCCAGCAGTTACGGACAGGGAAACATTCAGTACTTC. Encoded protein: CASSYGQGNIQYF.

This clonotype showed up many times. The rearrangement uses TRBV11-2 and TRBJ2-5; D possibly corresponds to TRBD1 (5 bases). The CDR3 spans 15 residues. V was trimmed by 1 base and J by 5 bases, leaving 14 bases between them. Germline assignment: CDR1 SGHAT and CDR2 FQNNGV. The CDR3 region is CASSLGLGAAETQYF. In DNA form, the CDR3 reads TGTGCCAGCAGCTTAGGATTAGGGGCGGCGGAGACCCAGTACTTC.

This clonotype has a handful of counts. The chain employs TRBV9 and TRBJ2-7; 11 positions match TRBD2. CDR3 length: 16 amino acids. V lost 3 bases and J lost 0; bases outside the gene matches: 5. Germline V gene sequence: CDR1 SGDLS, CDR2 YYNGEE. CDR3 region: CASSATGTSGSYEQYF. The DNA of the CDR3 is TGTGCCAGCAGCGCCACCGGGACTAGCGGCTCCTACGAGCAGTACTTC. Full variable domain (remainder filled in from reference TRBV9 and TRBJ2-7): DSGVTQTPKHLITATGQRVTLRCSPRSGDLSVYWYQQSLDQGLQFLIQYYNGEERAKGNILERFSAQQFPDLHSELNLSSLELGDSALYFCASSATGTSGSYEQYFGPGTRLTVT.

This chain joins TRBV18 and TRBJ2-5; 8 bases match TRBD1. V was clipped by 6 bases and J by 6 bases; unmatched bases: 12. The germline V gene has CDR1 KGHSH and CDR2 LQKENI. The CDR3 totals 15 residues. The CDR3 region is CASSPDREYAKTQYF. In nucleotides, the CDR3 is TGTGCCAGCTCCCCGGACAGGGAATATGCAAAGACCCAGTACTTC.

The J gene is TRBJ2-1, the V gene TRBV29-1; 10 bases agree with TRBD2. Germline values: CDR1 SQVTM, CDR2 ANQGSEA. Trimming cost V 4 bases and J 7 bases; bases outside gene matches: 10. This CDR3 region has 15 residues. The DNA of the CDR3 is TGCAGCGTTGGCCCCTTCCTAGCGGGAGTAAATGAGCAGTTCTTC. It encodes CSVGPFLAGVNEQFF.

The chain employs TRBV20-1 and TRBJ2-1, with TRBD2 matching 8 bases. The CDR3 runs to 16 residues. With V trimmed by 0 bases and J by 0 bases, 4 bases remained unmatched. CDR1 is DFQATT, CDR2 SNEGSKA, per germline (reference sequence). The CDR3 DNA reads as TGCAGTGCTAGAGAGGACGGGAGGGCCTCCTACAATGAGCAGTTCTTC. This sequence encodes CSAREDGRASYNEQFF.

The sample holds many counts of this clonotype. This chain uses TRBV3-1 with TRBJ1-1, with D hard to call. Between the trimmed V and J ends, which lost 1 base and 5 bases, there was a span of 17 bases. Germline CDR1 and CDR2: LGHDT and YNNKEL (reference sequence). The CDR3 spans 16 residues. CDR3 bases: TGTGCCAGCAGCCAAGGCCCCGGGAAAATAGGGACTGAAGCTTTCTTT. It translates to CASSQGPGKIGTEAFF.